What follows are 15 T cell receptor beta chains derived from one specimen sequenced in a study of prognosis after radiotherapy for stage I lung cancer. TCR beta CDR3 was amplified from genomic DNA by two-round multiplex PCR. Primers (each specific to one TRBV or TRBJ gene) were used in first-round PCR. MiXCR was run by TCRdb on the multiplex PCR reads, yielding one entry per CDR3 protein. The data hold fewer than 50,000 distinct CDR3 sequences, with approximately 25% observed a single time. The source was PBMCs, collected before or after stereotactic body radiation therapy (not recorded which). Every receptor here comes from a donor aged 50 or older with non-small cell lung cancer.

The sample holds many counts of this clonotype. The chain recombines TRBV5-1 with TRBJ2-3; 8 bases match TRBD2. The CDR3 loop spans 15 amino acids. In germline, CDR1 is SGHRS, CDR2 YFSETQ. J gave up 1 base and V 7 bases, and 8 bases lay outside the gene matches. The CDR3 region is CASRGYGRGTDTQYF. The DNA for the CDR3 is TGCGCCAGCCGTGGGTACGGGAGGGGCACAGATACGCAGTATTTT.

This clonotype has ten or more counts. This chain connects TRBV30 to TRBJ1-4; no reliable D call. The CDR3 sequence is 12 residues long. The germline gives CDR1 GTSNPN, CDR2 SVGIG (reference sequence). With 5 bases removed from V and 0 bases from J, the gap between germline ends came to 4 bases. The DNA of the CDR3 is TGTGCCTGGGGCACAACTAATGAAAAACTGTTTTTT. Translation: CAWGTTNEKLFF.

Points on this clonotype: Compared with germline, one end of the junction differs, possibly owing to a read error. The chain couples TRBV5-1 to TRBJ2-3; TRBD2 matches 14 bases. This CDR3 is 18 amino acids long. Germline-derived CDR1 and CDR2 are SGHRS and YFSETQ. CDR3 residues: CARSLSGLAGGPTDTQYF. The CDR3 region has the DNA TGCGCCAGAAGCTTGTCAGGACTAGCGGGAGGTCCCACAGATACGCAGTATTTT.

This clonotype was seen at least ten times. The chain is built from TRBV28 and TRBJ1-5; a possible D gene is TRBD1 (6 bases). This CDR3 is 15 amino acids long. Germline CDR1 reads MDHEN; CDR2 reads SYDVKM. V gave up 3 bases and J gave up 2 bases, with 11 bases separating them. The CDR3 DNA sequence: TGTGCCAGCAGTTTTCGGGGGCCCGGCAATCAGCCCCAGCATTTT. As protein: CASSFRGPGNQPQHF.

This clonotype was observed at least ten times. This chain uses TRBV30 with TRBJ2-3; weak D call: TRBD2 (6 bases). CDR1 is GTSNPN, CDR2 SVGIG, per germline (reference sequence). CDR3 size: 11 residues. The ends were cut back, 7 bases at V and 5 bases at J, with 10 bases in the middle. Here the CDR3 DNA reads TGTGCCTCGGGGGAGGTAGATACGCAGTATTTT. Its translation: CASGEVDTQYF.

This clonotype was seen repeatedly, ten times or more. V gene TRBV7-8 combines with J gene TRBJ1-2; TRBD1 might be the D (5 bases). CDR1 is SGHVS and CDR2 is FQNEAQ in the germline V gene. The CDR3 consists of 16 residues. Trimming stripped 5 bases from V and 5 bases from J, with 21 bases between. The CDR3 DNA is TGTGCCAGCAGCCGGGGGAGGCAGGGAAAGGAGTATGGCTACACCTTC. It yields the protein CASSRGRQGKEYGYTF.

As concerns this clonotype: One end of the junction varies from germline; a read error may be responsible. The rearrangement joins TRBV6-2 or TRBV6-3 to TRBJ2-3, with a tentative D call TRBD2 (6 bases). This CDR3 contains 16 residues. CDR1 is MNHEY and CDR2 is SVGEGT in the germline V gene. The CDR3, as DNA: TGTGTCAGCAGTCCACTGGGACTTCATTACGCACATACGCAGTATTTT. This codes for CVSSPLGLHYAHTQYF.

This clonotype was observed at least ten times. The chain joins TRBV2 to TRBJ1-1; possible D gene TRBD1, 5 bases. V was pared by 7 bases and J by 5 bases, with 14 bases between. The CDR3 runs 13 residues. The germline V gene has CDR1 SNHLY and CDR2 FYNNEI. The CDR3 region is CASNPGSATEAFF. The CDR3 DNA follows: TGTGCCAGCAATCCAGGGTCAGCTACTGAAGCTTTCTTT.

This clonotype came up many times. The rearrangement joins TRBV6-1 to TRBJ2-7; no definite D call. Germline loops: CDR1 MNHNS, CDR2 SASEGT. Trimming took off 7 bases at V and 0 bases at J, with 13 bases between the two ends. The CDR3 runs to 14 residues. The CDR3 DNA reads as TGTGCCAGCAAAGGTCTGGGGTTCTCCTACGAGCAGTACTTC. This gives the protein CASKGLGFSYEQYF.

This clonotype occurred many times. The CDR3 is CASSYGQRNTEAFF. In nucleotides, the CDR3 is TGTGCCAGCAGTTACGGACAGAGGAACACTGAAGCTTTCTTT. The chain has TRBV6-5 and TRBJ1-1, with D maybe TRBD1 (6 bases). Between the trimmed V and J ends, which lost 2 bases and 1 base, there was a span of 8 bases. This CDR3 is 14 amino acids long. Germline V gene data show CDR1 as MNHEY and CDR2 as SVGAGI.

In its sample, this clonotype is medium-sized (0.01 to 0.1%). The CDR3 sequence: CASSTSVYHEQFF. The CDR3 coding sequence is TGTGCCAGCAGCACCTCCGTTTACCATGAGCAGTTCTTC. This chain joins TRBV11-2 and TRBJ2-1; no definite D call. Germline assignment: CDR1 SGHAT and CDR2 FQNNGV. V lost 5 bases and J 8 bases, leaving 13 bases between the germline ends. CDR3 size: 13 residues.

This clonotype was found many times. The chain links TRBV5-1 to TRBJ1-3; 8 positions match TRBD1. Germline trimming cut 5 bases from V and 0 bases from J; bases unmatched to any gene: 4. Germline lookup yields CDR1 SGHRS and CDR2 YFSETQ. The CDR3 has 15 residues. In DNA form, the CDR3 reads TGCGCCAGCAGGGAAGGACAGGGCTCTGGAAACACCATATATTTT. Protein sequence: CASREGQGSGNTIYF.

This clonotype was seen many times. This chain links TRBV15 with TRBJ1-1; D is unresolved. This CDR3 has 14 residues. Trimming shortened V by 2 bases and J by 1 base, and 8 bases separated the two germline ends. Germline V lookup: CDR1 LNHNV, CDR2 YYDKDF (reference sequence). This CDR3 reads CATSRSVENTEAFF. In DNA, the CDR3 is TGTGCCACCAGCAGATCCGTGGAGAACACTGAAGCTTTCTTT.

This clonotype was recorded many times. The V and J genes are TRBV5-1 and TRBJ2-7; 11 bases fit TRBD1. This CDR3 is 17 amino acids long. V gave up 4 bases and J gave up 3 bases; unmatched junction bases: 12. Germline V gene sequence: CDR1 SGHRS, CDR2 YFSETQ. CDR3 sequence (DNA): TGCGCCAGCAGCCTGTTGGTTGGGACAGGGGGGGGCTACGAGCAGTACTTC. This translates into CASSLLVGTGGGYEQYF.

This clonotype was found many times. CDR3 sequence (DNA): TGTGCCAGCAGCCAAGTTACGCGGGGAATGAGCAATGAGCAGTTCTTC. As protein: CASSQVTRGMSNEQFF. V usage is TRBV4-2 and J usage is TRBJ2-1; D possibly corresponds to TRBD2 (6 bases). The V gene's germline CDR1 is LGHNA and CDR2 YNFKEQ. Trimming stripped 1 base from V and 6 bases from J, with 16 bases between. The CDR3 extends over 16 amino acids.